Shown below are 13 T cell receptor beta chains from a single sample sequenced in a study of relationships among human T cell subsets. From mRNA, alpha and beta CDR3 regions were amplified using semiquantitative ARM-PCR. Tagged nested gene-specific primers were used first, then communal superprimers amplified exponentially. TCRdb re-analysed the multiplex PCR reads in MiXCR, keeping a single row per CDR3 protein. The top ten clones hold under 65% of a sample with some 5,400 distinct CDR3 sequences, around 60% of them seen once. CD8+ T cells were isolated by anti-CD4 multisort bead depletion, then anti-CD8 bead selection. Specimen: CD8+ T cells sorted from blood. These receptors all stem from a man aged 35 to 55 in good health.

This clonotype is categorized as large. The genes are TRBV4-1 and TRBJ2-1, with D possibly matching TRBD2 (5 bases). Per germline, CDR1 MGHRA and CDR2 YSYEKL. The CDR3 loop spans 15 amino acids. V lost 0 bases and J lost 10, with 16 bases in between. The CDR3 DNA reads as TGCGCCAGCAGCCAAGATTTAACAGCGGTTGGGGAGCAGTTCTTC. It translates to CASSQDLTAVGEQFF.

The chain combines TRBV11-1 with TRBJ2-1; 10 nucleotides match TRBD2. V trimming: 4 bases; J trimming: 2 bases; junction bases outside the gene matches: 8. The CDR3 is made up of 17 amino acids. Germline assignment: CDR1 SGHAT and CDR2 FQDESV (reference sequence). The CDR3 DNA is TGTGCCAGCAGCTCCCTGATAGCGGGAGGACCCTACAATGAGCAGTTCTTC. Protein sequence: CASSSLIAGGPYNEQFF.

The genes are TRBV28 and TRBJ2-7, with D possibly TRBD1 on 6 matching bases. CDR1 is MDHEN and CDR2 is SYDVKM in the germline V gene. This CDR3 comprises 12 residues. Trimming took 6 bases from V and 9 from J, leaving 15 bases between them. The CDR3 nucleotides are TGTGCCAGCAGCCCACCCCGAGGGGGGCAGTACTTC. Protein sequence: CASSPPRGGQYF.

This clonotype has more than one count but fewer than ten. The chain carries TRBV24-1 and TRBJ1-5; D remains unclear. V lost 6 bases and J lost 0, with 8 bases in between. CDR1 KGHDR and CDR2 SFDVKD come from the germline V gene. CDR3 length: 14 amino acids. The CDR3 here is CATSQRYSNQPQHF. CDR3 sequence (DNA): TGTGCCACCAGTCAGCGTTATAGCAATCAGCCCCAGCATTTT.

The J gene is TRBJ2-1, the V gene TRBV12-3 or TRBV12-4; 8 bases align to TRBD1. The V gene end was trimmed by 2 bases and the J gene end by 4 bases; junction bases not matched to a gene: 1. The CDR3 covers 14 residues. The CDR3 reads CASSLTGGYNEQFF. Written as DNA, the CDR3 is TGTGCCAGCAGTTTAACAGGGGGTTACAATGAGCAGTTCTTC.

The count of this clonotype is one. The V call is TRBV6-1, the J call TRBJ2-1; 7 bases align to TRBD2. The CDR3 totals 15 residues. After removal of 1 base from V and 4 bases from J, the junction contained 4 bases not matched to a gene. The V gene's germline CDR1 is MNHNS and CDR2 SASEGT. The CDR3 region has the DNA TGTGCCAGCAGTGAAGAGTGGGAGGGGTACAATGAGCAGTTCTTC. Residues: CASSEEWEGYNEQFF.

This clonotype was seen only a few times. The genes are TRBV4-1 and TRBJ2-5; tentative D call: TRBD2 (5 bases). The CDR3 contains 13 residues. V was shortened by 6 bases and J by 2 bases, with 10 bases between the two germline ends. The germline V gene has CDR1 MGHRA and CDR2 YSYEKL. The CDR3 sequence is CASRADRQETQYF. CDR3 sequence (DNA): TGCGCCAGCAGAGCGGATCGACAAGAGACCCAGTACTTC.

V usage is TRBV12-3 or TRBV12-4 and J usage is TRBJ2-7; a possible D gene is TRBD1 (5 bases). Trimming took 1 base from V and 2 from J, leaving 6 bases between them. This CDR3 is built from 13 residues. The CDR3 loop is CASSLGTPYEQYF. The CDR3 nucleotides are TGTGCCAGCAGTTTAGGGACACCCTACGAGCAGTACTTC.

This clonotype occurred a few times. This chain connects TRBV7-9 to TRBJ1-5; D call uncertain. V lost 1 base, J lost 0 bases, and 28 bases lay in between. The CDR3 length is 22 residues. The V gene's germline CDR1 is SEHNR and CDR2 FQNEAQ (reference sequence). CDR3 in amino acids: CASSLGESRGPTQPNSNQPQHF. In DNA, the CDR3 is TGTGCCAGCAGCTTAGGGGAATCAAGAGGGCCGACACAGCCGAATAGCAATCAGCCCCAGCATTTT.

The CDR3 sequence is CASSRHLAADTQYF. The CDR3 nucleotides read TGTGCCAGCAGCCGGCATCTAGCGGCAGATACGCAGTATTTT. This rearrangement joins TRBV14 to TRBJ2-3, with TRBD2 identical over 7 bases. The V gene's germline CDR1 is SGHDN and CDR2 FVKESK. V was pared by 4 bases and J by 4 bases, with 5 bases of the junction left unmatched. The CDR3 loop spans 14 amino acids.

The chain links TRBV29-1 to TRBJ2-5; 8 bases align to TRBD1. The V gene's germline CDR1 is SQVTM and CDR2 ANQGSEA. This CDR3 contains 13 residues. Trimming took 7 bases from V and 4 from J; bases not matched to a gene: 8. The CDR3 loop reads CSAIGQGLETQYF. CDR3 nucleotide sequence: TGCAGCGCTATAGGACAGGGCTTAGAGACCCAGTACTTC. Combining the CDR3 with reference TRBV29-1 and TRBJ2-5 gives the whole variable domain SAVISQKPSRDICQRGTSLTIQCQVDSQVTMMFWYRQQPGQSLTLIATANQGSEATYESGFVIDKFPISRPNLTFSTLTVSNMSPEDSSIYLCSAIGQGLETQYFGPGTRLLVL.

Only a few counts were recorded for this clonotype. The chain uses TRBV2 and TRBJ2-4; D is possibly TRBD1 or TRBD2 (5 bases each). The length of the CDR3 is 12 residues. Germline CDR1 reads SNHLY; CDR2 reads FYNNEI. Trimming pared 3 bases from V and 9 bases from J, leaving 9 bases between. In DNA, the CDR3 is TGTGCCAGCAGTGACGGGGCGGGCATTCAGTACTTC. This codes for CASSDGAGIQYF.

This clonotype has more than one count but fewer than ten. The chain joins TRBV11-2 to TRBJ1-2; D ambiguous. Trimming pared 1 base from V and 4 bases from J, leaving 7 bases between. CDR3 size: 13 residues. Per germline, CDR1 SGHAT and CDR2 FQNNGV. Here the CDR3 reads CASSLGIGYGYTF. The DNA of the CDR3 is TGTGCCAGCAGCTTAGGGATTGGCTATGGCTACACCTTC.